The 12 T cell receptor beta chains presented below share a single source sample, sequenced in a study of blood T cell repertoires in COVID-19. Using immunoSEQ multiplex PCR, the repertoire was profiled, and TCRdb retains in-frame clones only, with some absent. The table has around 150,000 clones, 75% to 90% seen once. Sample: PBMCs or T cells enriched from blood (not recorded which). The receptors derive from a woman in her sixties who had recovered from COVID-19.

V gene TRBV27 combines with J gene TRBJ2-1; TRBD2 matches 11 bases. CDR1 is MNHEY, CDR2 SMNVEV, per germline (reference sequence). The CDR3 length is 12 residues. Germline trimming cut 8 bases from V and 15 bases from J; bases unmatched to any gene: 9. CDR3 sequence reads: CASGRSGGVPFF. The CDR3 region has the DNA TGTGCCAGCGGCCGTAGCGGGGGGGTCCCGTTCTTC.

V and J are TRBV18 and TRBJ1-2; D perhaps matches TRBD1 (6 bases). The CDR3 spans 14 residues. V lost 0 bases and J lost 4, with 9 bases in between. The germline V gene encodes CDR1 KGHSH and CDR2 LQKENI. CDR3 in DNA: TGTGCCAGCTCACCACCAGGGGGTCTCTATGGCTACACCTTC. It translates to CASSPPGGLYGYTF.

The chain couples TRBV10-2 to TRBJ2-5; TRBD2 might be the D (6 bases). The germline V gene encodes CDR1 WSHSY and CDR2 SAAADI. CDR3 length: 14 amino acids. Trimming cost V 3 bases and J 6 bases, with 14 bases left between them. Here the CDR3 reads CASSERAGRQTQYF. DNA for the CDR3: TGCGCCAGCAGTGAACGGGCAGGGAGGCAGACCCAGTACTTC.

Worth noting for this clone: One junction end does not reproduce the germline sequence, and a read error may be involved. The CDR3 DNA reads as TGTGCTAGCAGCCCCCTGGGGCAGGGGATTTCCTACGAGCAGTACTTC. This codes for CASSPLGQGISYEQYF. The V call is TRBV7-7, the J call TRBJ2-7, with a possible D match to TRBD1 (6 bases). The CDR3 length is 16 residues. From germline, CDR1 is SSHAT and CDR2 FNYEAQ (reference sequence).

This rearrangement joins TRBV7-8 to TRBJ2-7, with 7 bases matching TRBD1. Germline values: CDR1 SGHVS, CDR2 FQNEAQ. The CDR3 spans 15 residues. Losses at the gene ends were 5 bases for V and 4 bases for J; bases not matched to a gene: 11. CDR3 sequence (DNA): TGTGCCAGCAGCCTACCAGGACAGGAGAAGTACGAGCAGTACTTC. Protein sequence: CASSLPGQEKYEQYF.

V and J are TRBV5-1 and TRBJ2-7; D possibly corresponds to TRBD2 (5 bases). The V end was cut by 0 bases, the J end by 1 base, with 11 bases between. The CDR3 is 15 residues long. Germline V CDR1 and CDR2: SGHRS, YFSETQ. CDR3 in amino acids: CASSLELARSYEQYF. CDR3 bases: TGCGCCAGCAGCTTGGAGCTAGCTCGGTCCTACGAGCAGTACTTC.

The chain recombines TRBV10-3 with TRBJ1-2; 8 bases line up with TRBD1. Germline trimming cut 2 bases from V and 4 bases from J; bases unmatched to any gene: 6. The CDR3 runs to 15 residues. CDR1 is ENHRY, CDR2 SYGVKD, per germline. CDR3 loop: CAISETGGEAYGYTF. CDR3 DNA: TGTGCCATCAGTGAGACAGGGGGAGAGGCCTATGGCTACACCTTC.

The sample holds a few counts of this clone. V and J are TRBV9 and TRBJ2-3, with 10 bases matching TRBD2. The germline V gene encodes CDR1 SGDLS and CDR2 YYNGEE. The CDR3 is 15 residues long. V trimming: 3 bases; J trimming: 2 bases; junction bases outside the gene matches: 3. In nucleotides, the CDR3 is TGTGCCAGCAGCGATAGCGGGGGGAACACAGATACGCAGTATTTT. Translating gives CASSDSGGNTDTQYF.

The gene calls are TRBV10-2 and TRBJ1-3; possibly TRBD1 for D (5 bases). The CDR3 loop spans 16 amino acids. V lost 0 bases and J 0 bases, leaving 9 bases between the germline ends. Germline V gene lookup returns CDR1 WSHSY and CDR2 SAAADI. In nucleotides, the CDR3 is TGCGCCAGCAGTGAGTCACGGGGGTTCTCTGGAAACACCATATATTTT. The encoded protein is CASSESRGFSGNTIYF.

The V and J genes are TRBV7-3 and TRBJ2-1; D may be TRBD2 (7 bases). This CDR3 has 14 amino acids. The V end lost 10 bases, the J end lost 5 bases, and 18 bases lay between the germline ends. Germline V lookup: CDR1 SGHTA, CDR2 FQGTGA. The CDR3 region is CATALRGGDNEQFF. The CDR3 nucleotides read TGTGCCACCGCCCTAAGGGGGGGGGACAATGAGCAGTTCTTC.

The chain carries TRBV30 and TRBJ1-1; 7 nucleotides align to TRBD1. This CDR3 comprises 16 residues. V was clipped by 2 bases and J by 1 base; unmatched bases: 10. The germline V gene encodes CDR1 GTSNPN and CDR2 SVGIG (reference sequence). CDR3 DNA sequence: TGTGCCTGGAGTCCCCCAAGGGGGCTCAGGAACACTGAAGCTTTCTTT. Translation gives CAWSPPRGLRNTEAFF.

CDR3 in DNA: TGTGCCAGCAGTATAGAAAACATTCAGTACTTC. It translates to CASSIENIQYF. The rearrangement uses TRBV28 and TRBJ2-4, with unresolved D. Germline V gene sequence: CDR1 MDHEN, CDR2 SYDVKM. Trimming pared 5 bases from V and 5 bases from J, leaving 4 bases between. The CDR3 runs to 11 residues.